This T cell receptor beta chain stems from a study of shared clonotypes between healthy human individuals. Terminally differentiated effector memory CD45RA+ cells were left out of the naive CD8 fraction, which was CD45RO-negative and positively selected for CCR7. This CDR3 spans 15 amino acids. Trimming shortened V by 3 bases and J by 2 bases, and 12 bases separated the two germline ends. The germline gives CDR1 MNHEY, CDR2 SMNVEV (reference sequence). Data came from immunoSEQ multiplex PCR; TCRdb stores just in-frame clones and leaves some out. Of 630,000 or so clones in the sample, roughly 98% were seen once.

This TCR was sampled from a man aged 25-45 years in good health. The sample taken for sequencing was naive CD8+ T cells sorted from blood. J is TRBJ2-3 and V is TRBV27, with D possibly TRBD2 on 6 matching bases. CDR3 coding DNA: TGTGCCAGCAGTTTTATTAGCGGACTCACAGATACGCAGTATTTT. Its translation: CASSFISGLTDTQYF.